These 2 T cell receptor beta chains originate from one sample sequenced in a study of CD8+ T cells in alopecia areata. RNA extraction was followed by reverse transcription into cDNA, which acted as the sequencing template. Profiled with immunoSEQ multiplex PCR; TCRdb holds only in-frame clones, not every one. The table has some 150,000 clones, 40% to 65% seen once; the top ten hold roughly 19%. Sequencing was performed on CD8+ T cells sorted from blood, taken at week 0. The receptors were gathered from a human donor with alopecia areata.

CDR3 protein: CASSYSSGGRALLYEQFF. CDR3 bases: TGTGCCAGCAGTTACTCTAGCGGGGGGCGGGCCCTTTTGTATGAGCAGTTCTTC. The V call is TRBV7-6, the J call TRBJ2-1; 11 bases match TRBD2. V was pared by 6 bases and J by 8 bases, with 18 bases of the junction left unmatched. Germline values: CDR1 SGHVS, CDR2 FNYEAQ. The CDR3 runs to 18 residues.

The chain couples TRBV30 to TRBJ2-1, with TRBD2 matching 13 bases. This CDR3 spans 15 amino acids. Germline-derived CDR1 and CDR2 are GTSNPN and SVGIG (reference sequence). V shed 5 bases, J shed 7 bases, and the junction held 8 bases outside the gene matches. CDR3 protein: CAWESGTSGENEQFF. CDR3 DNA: TGTGCCTGGGAGTCCGGGACTAGCGGGGAGAATGAGCAGTTCTTC.